The rows below give T cell receptor beta chains drawn from one sample of a study of blood T cell repertoires in COVID-19. TCRdb's copy holds only in-frame clones and misses some; the assay was immunoSEQ multiplex PCR. The sample contains 250,000 or so clones, about 90% of which appear only once. The sequenced sample consisted of PBMCs or T cells enriched from blood (not recorded which). The receptors come from a woman in her 30s who had been exposed to COVID-19. Both conserved end residues are part of each CDR3. The D gene is left open where the match is weak. For some rows the clone size is stated as once, few or many, or as a class when expanded; others skip it.

CDR3 length | J gene | D gene | V gene | clone size | CDR3 protein | CDR3 DNA
16 | TRBJ2-7 | TRBD2 | TRBV4-1 | - | CASSQDPRGRAYEQYF | TGCGCCAGCAGCCAAGATCCTCGCGGGAGGGCCTACGAGCAGTACTTC
17 | TRBJ2-6 | TRBD2 | TRBV11-2 | - | CASSLSRDYSGANVLTF | TGTGCCAGCAGCTTATCCCGGGACTACTCTGGGGCCAACGTCCTGACTTTC
16 | TRBJ2-3 | - | TRBV5-4 | - | CASSLSPQGGTDTQYF | TGTGCCAGCAGCTTGAGTCCCCAGGGCGGCACAGATACGCAGTATTTT
16 | TRBJ2-7 | TRBD2 | TRBV5-1 | once | CASSRPGTSGSYEQYF | TGCGCCAGCAGCCGACCCGGGACTAGCGGCTCCTACGAGCAGTACTTC
16 | TRBJ2-3 | TRBD2 | TRBV11-3 | - | CASSRLAGPSRDTQYF | TGTGCCAGCAGCCGCCTAGCGGGACCTTCGAGAGATACGCAGTATTTT
16 | TRBJ1-2 | TRBD1 | TRBV28 | - | CASSFMDRGVIYGYTF | TGTGCCAGCAGTTTCATGGACAGGGGGGTTATCTATGGCTACACCTTC
15 | TRBJ1-1 | - | TRBV27 | few | CASGKQGLGNTEAFF | TGTGCCAGCGGTAAACAGGGTCTGGGTAACACTGAAGCTTTCTTT
14 | TRBJ1-1 | - | TRBV28 | - | CASSFSHPNTEAFF | TGTGCCAGCAGTTTTTCACACCCGAACACTGAAGCTTTCTTT
17 | TRBJ2-2 | - | TRBV9 | - | CASSVGLEGGGTGELFF | TGTGCCAGCAGCGTTGGTTTGGAGGGAGGGGGCACCGGGGAGCTGTTTTTT
14 | TRBJ1-6 | TRBD1 | TRBV28 | - | CASTIGGLNSPLHF | TGTGCCAGCACCATAGGGGGCCTGAATTCACCCCTCCACTTT
17 | TRBJ2-2 | - | TRBV5-1 | - | CASSWNTGTANTGELFF | TGCGCCAGCAGCTGGAATACCGGGACTGCGAACACCGGGGAGCTGTTTTTT
14 | TRBJ2-5 | - | TRBV2 | - | CASSEWESGETQYF | TGTGCCAGCAGTGAATGGGAGAGTGGGGAGACCCAGTACTTC
16 | TRBJ2-1 | - | TRBV4-1 | - | CASSPERPWGTGVEFF | TGCGCCAGCAGCCCAGAGAGACCCTGGGGGACTGGCGTTGAGTTCTTC
15 | TRBJ2-1 | TRBD2 | TRBV30 | - | CAWHLPGLLRNEQFF | TGTGCCTGGCACCTCCCGGGACTATTGAGGAATGAGCAGTTCTTC
11 | TRBJ2-7 | - | TRBV10-2 | - | CASRTSSEQYF | TGCGCCAGCCGTACTAGCTCCGAGCAGTACTTC
14 | TRBJ2-2 | - | TRBV19 | - | CASSIDMIPGELFF | TGTGCCAGTAGTATTGACATGATCCCCGGGGAGCTGTTTTTT
11 | TRBJ2-7 | - | TRBV24-1 | - | CAVSGDDEQYF | TGTGCCGTCTCGGGGGACGACGAGCAGTACTTC
17 | TRBJ2-5 | TRBD2 | TRBV19 | few | CASSIVSSGVTQETQYF | TGTGCCAGTAGTATAGTTTCCAGCGGGGTTACCCAAGAGACCCAGTACTTC
18 | TRBJ1-6 | - | TRBV30 | - | CAWSAGREGSSYNSPLHF | TGTGCCTGGAGTGCAGGCCGAGAAGGGAGCTCCTATAATTCACCCCTCCACTTT
18 | TRBJ2-3 | TRBD2 | TRBV3-1/TRBV3-2 | - | CASSRQVGTSREADTQYF | TGTGCCAGCAGCCGTCAAGTGGGGACTAGCCGAGAGGCAGATACGCAGTATTTT
15 | TRBJ2-6 | - | TRBV28 | - | CASRRSFSGANVLTF | TGTGCCAGCAGACGGAGCTTCTCTGGGGCCAACGTCCTGACTTTC
15 | TRBJ2-2 | - | TRBV28 | - | CASSLNRFGTGELFF | TGTGCCAGCAGTTTGAATAGATTTGGCACCGGGGAGCTGTTTTTT
13 | TRBJ1-1 | - | TRBV6-1 | - | CASSEIQTTEAFF | TGTGCCAGCAGTGAAATACAGACCACTGAAGCTTTCTTT
15 | TRBJ2-1 | - | TRBV24-1 | - | CATSDLLLSSGEQFF | TGTGCCACCAGTGATTTGTTGTTGTCGAGCGGTGAGCAGTTCTTC
13 | TRBJ1-1 | - | TRBV6-5 | - | CASTGGPNTEAFF | TGTGCCAGCACGGGTGGTCCTAACACTGAAGCTTTCTTT
15 | TRBJ2-3 | TRBD1 | TRBV5-1 | - | CASSSDRGGVNTQYF | TGCGCCAGCAGCTCGGACAGGGGAGGTGTAAATACGCAGTATTTT
16 | TRBJ2-3 | - | TRBV7-9 | - | CASNPAGRTSTDTQYF | TGTGCCAGCAACCCCGCGGGGCGGACTAGCACAGATACGCAGTATTTT
15 | TRBJ2-5 | TRBD1 | TRBV9 | - | CASSVGTGGRETQYF | TGTGCCAGCAGCGTAGGGACAGGGGGGCGAGAGACCCAGTACTTC
14 | TRBJ2-7 | - | TRBV5-1 | - | CASSLGPSEYEQYF | TGCGCCAGCAGCTTGGGTCCCTCCGAGTACGAGCAGTACTTC
14 | TRBJ1-1 | - | TRBV5-5 | - | CASSLAGSNTEAFF | TGTGCCAGCAGCTTGGCAGGGTCTAACACTGAAGCTTTCTTT
17 | TRBJ1-1 | TRBD1 | TRBV28 | - | CASSLGGQGARNTEAFF | TGTGCCAGCAGTTTAGGTGGACAGGGGGCGCGGAACACTGAAGCTTTCTTT
13 | TRBJ2-7 | TRBD2 | TRBV19 | - | CASSGGVVHEQYF | TGTGCCAGTAGTGGGGGGGTCGTCCACGAGCAGTACTTC
12 | TRBJ1-1 | - | TRBV10-1 | - | CASSDPGQWAFF | TGCGCCAGCAGTGACCCCGGACAGTGGGCTTTCTTT
18 | TRBJ2-3 | - | TRBV21-1 | - | CASSKVPGLAGVTDTQYF | TGTGCCAGCAGCAAAGTCCCGGGACTAGCGGGAGTCACGGATACGCAGTATTTT
15 | TRBJ1-5 | - | TRBV30 | once | CAWSGGSHSNQPQHF | TGTGCCTGGAGTGGAGGGTCTCATAGCAATCAGCCCCAGCATTTT
14 | TRBJ1-2 | - | TRBV28 | once | CASSSPGIYYGYTF | TGTGCCAGCAGTTCGCCCGGGATCTACTATGGCTACACCTTC
11 | TRBJ2-3 | - | TRBV30 | - | CAWENSRAQYF | TGTGCCTGGGAAAATTCGAGGGCGCAGTATTTT
16 | TRBJ2-1 | - | TRBV6-5 | once | CASSFSGLLPTNEQFF | TGTGCCAGCAGTTTCTCCGGACTACTCCCTACTAATGAGCAGTTCTTC
15 | TRBJ2-2 | - | TRBV5-4 | - | CASSLSQGRTGELFF | TGTGCCAGCAGCTTGTCGCAGGGAAGGACCGGGGAGCTGTTTTTT
15 | TRBJ2-7 | - | TRBV4-2 | - | CASSRTGIQFYEQYF | TGTGCCAGCAGCCGAACAGGGATTCAATTCTACGAGCAGTACTTC
12 | TRBJ2-4 | - | TRBV19 | - | CASSISQGIQYF | TGTGCCAGTAGTATCTCCCAGGGGATTCAGTACTTC
16 | TRBJ1-2 | TRBD1 | TRBV5-6 | - | CASSPIRGTGEEGYTF | TGTGCCAGCAGCCCTATTCGTGGGACAGGGGAGGAAGGCTACACCTTC
15 | TRBJ2-7 | TRBD2 | TRBV7-2 | - | CASSSSGTSGSEQYF | TGTGCCAGCAGCTCATCCGGGACTAGCGGGAGCGAGCAGTACTTC
16 | TRBJ2-6 | TRBD2 | TRBV3-1/TRBV3-2 | - | CASSQLAGTGANVLTF | TGTGCCAGCAGCCAACTAGCGGGAACTGGGGCCAACGTCCTGACTTTC
13 | TRBJ1-1 | - | TRBV29-1 | many | CSVYTGMNTEAFF | TGCAGCGTTTATACAGGGATGAACACTGAAGCTTTCTTT
13 | TRBJ2-7 | - | TRBV2 | - | CASGAGWTYEQYF | TGTGCCAGCGGAGCGGGTTGGACCTACGAGCAGTACTTC
16 | TRBJ2-7 | TRBD2 | TRBV5-1 | - | CASSPSLAGVIYEQYF | TGCGCCAGCAGCCCGTCACTAGCGGGAGTCATCTACGAGCAGTACTTC
14 | TRBJ2-7 | TRBD2 | TRBV6-5 | - | CASGWVAGSYEQYF | TGTGCCAGCGGCTGGGTAGCGGGATCCTACGAGCAGTACTTC
15 | TRBJ1-6 | - | TRBV12-5 | once | CASGLVTGSPSPLHF | TGTGCTAGTGGTTTGGTGACGGGGTCCCCCTCACCCCTCCACTTT
14 | TRBJ1-2 | - | TRBV6-5 | once | CASSYSWANYGYTF | TGTGCCAGCAGTTACTCGTGGGCGAACTATGGCTACACCTTC
17 | TRBJ2-5 | TRBD2 | TRBV9 | - | CASSVATLGEGGETQYF | TGTGCCAGCAGCGTAGCTACATTGGGGGAGGGCGGTGAGACCCAGTACTTC
15 | TRBJ1-2 | TRBD1 | TRBV6-2/TRBV6-3 | - | CASSPEDRSNYGYTF | TGTGCCAGCAGTCCGGAGGACAGGAGTAATTATGGCTACACCTTC
15 | TRBJ2-2 | TRBD2 | TRBV3-1/TRBV3-2 | - | CASSRTSGNTGELFF | TGTGCCAGCAGCCGGACTAGCGGAAACACCGGGGAGCTGTTTTTT